These 8 T cell receptor beta chains were all obtained from the same sample, sequenced in a study of Ad26.COV2.S vaccination and SARS-CoV-2 variants. Treatment reported: 15 to 20 received Ad26.COV2.S at low or high dose, single or two shots; about five received placebo; per-sample allocation not given. It was on day 63 after the first vaccine or placebo injection that samples were taken. Here immunoSEQ multiplex PCR was the method, and the copy in TCRdb shows in-frame clones only, minus some. Of over 350,000 clones listed, roughly nine tenths are singletons. Sequences were derived from peripheral blood, sampled in a trial of Ad26.COV2.S vaccine versus placebo. These receptors originate from a person between 18 and 59 years old who received the Ad26.COV2.S COVID-19 vaccine or a placebo.

Written as DNA, the CDR3 is TGTGCCAGCAGCCACCAACAGGGAGGGGACACTGAAGCTTTCTTT. Its translation: CASSHQQGGDTEAFF. J is TRBJ1-1 and V is TRBV7-2; a weak D match, TRBD1 (6 bases). CDR1 and CDR2 (germline): SGHTA, FQGNSA. This CDR3 has 15 residues. Between the trimmed V and J ends, which lost 5 bases and 3 bases, there was a span of 16 bases.

The chain uses TRBV19 and TRBJ2-2; 7 positions match TRBD2. Per germline, CDR1 LNHDA and CDR2 SQIVND (reference sequence). V lost 4 bases, J lost 5 bases, and 4 bases stayed unmatched. This CDR3 region has 14 residues. CDR3 region: CASSSPGGTGELFF. The CDR3 nucleotides are TGTGCCAGTAGTAGTCCGGGGGGAACCGGGGAGCTGTTTTTT.

The chain is built from TRBV5-4 and TRBJ2-2; maybe TRBD1 (6 bases). The ends were cut back, 2 bases at V and 5 bases at J, with 13 bases in the middle. Germline lookup yields CDR1 SGHNT and CDR2 YYREEE (reference sequence). The CDR3 has 15 amino acids. CDR3 amino acids: CASSFRGSNTGELFF. The CDR3, as DNA: TGTGCCAGCAGCTTTAGGGGGTCTAATACCGGGGAGCTGTTTTTT.

V usage is TRBV5-6 and J usage is TRBJ2-7, with 8 bases aligning to TRBD2. J lost 2 bases, V lost 0 bases, and 1 base had no gene match. CDR1 and CDR2 (germline): SGHDT, YYEEEE. This CDR3 has 14 amino acids. The CDR3 is CASSLAGGAYEQYF. CDR3 DNA: TGTGCCAGCAGCTTGGCCGGGGGGGCCTACGAGCAGTACTTC.

V usage is TRBV29-1 and J usage is TRBJ1-4, with a weak D call TRBD1 (5 bases). This CDR3 region has 13 residues. Germline V lookup: CDR1 SQVTM, CDR2 ANQGSEA. The V gene lost 4 bases and the J gene lost 0 bases, with 6 bases spanning the gap. In DNA form, the CDR3 reads TGCAGCGTTGGCAGGGCAACTAATGAAAAACTGTTTTTT. Amino acid sequence: CSVGRATNEKLFF.

J is TRBJ1-1 and V is TRBV11-2, with D tentatively TRBD1 (5 bases). Germline V gene lookup returns CDR1 SGHAT and CDR2 FQNNGV. The CDR3 is made up of 13 amino acids. V was shortened by 5 bases and J by 5 bases, with 12 bases between the two germline ends. The CDR3 loop is CASSPGTGTEAFF. The CDR3 DNA reads as TGTGCCAGCAGCCCGGGGACTGGAACTGAAGCTTTCTTT.

The V gene is TRBV5-5, the J gene TRBJ1-1; a possible D gene is TRBD1 (6 bases). The CDR3 consists of 15 residues. Germline CDR1 SGHKS, CDR2 YYEKEE (reference sequence). Deletions cut 4 bases from V and 4 bases from J, with 17 bases between. The CDR3 spells CASSPGQNRGTEAFF. The DNA of the CDR3 is TGTGCCAGCAGCCCCGGACAGAATCGGGGCACTGAAGCTTTCTTT.

The chain couples TRBV5-1 to TRBJ1-5, with TRBD1 matching 7 bases. J lost 1 base, V lost 2 bases, and 12 bases had no gene match. Germline V CDR1 and CDR2: SGHRS, YFSETQ. This CDR3 is 18 amino acids long. Here the CDR3 reads CASSFPNQGDGSNQPQHF. The DNA for the CDR3 is TGCGCCAGCAGCTTCCCGAATCAGGGGGACGGAAGCAATCAGCCCCAGCATTTT.